This T cell receptor beta chain is from a study of control samples from healthy donors and cancer patients. V was cut by 2 bases and J by 10 bases, with 14 bases left in between. The CDR3 runs 14 residues. In germline, CDR1 is KGHDR, CDR2 SFDVKD. Repertoires were generated with immunoSEQ multiplex PCR, while TCRdb's copy carries only in-frame clones and drops some. Seen here are 200,000 to 250,000 clones, just under 95% observed once, and the top ten hold approximately 1.6%. Sequencing was done on a sample of blood. The receptor's source is a man aged 50-60 years in good health. V usage is TRBV24-1 and J usage is TRBJ2-1; maybe TRBD2 (6 bases). In nucleotides, the CDR3 is TGTGCCACCAGTGATTCCCGGACTATCAGGGAGCAGTTCTTC. Residues: CATSDSRTIREQFF.